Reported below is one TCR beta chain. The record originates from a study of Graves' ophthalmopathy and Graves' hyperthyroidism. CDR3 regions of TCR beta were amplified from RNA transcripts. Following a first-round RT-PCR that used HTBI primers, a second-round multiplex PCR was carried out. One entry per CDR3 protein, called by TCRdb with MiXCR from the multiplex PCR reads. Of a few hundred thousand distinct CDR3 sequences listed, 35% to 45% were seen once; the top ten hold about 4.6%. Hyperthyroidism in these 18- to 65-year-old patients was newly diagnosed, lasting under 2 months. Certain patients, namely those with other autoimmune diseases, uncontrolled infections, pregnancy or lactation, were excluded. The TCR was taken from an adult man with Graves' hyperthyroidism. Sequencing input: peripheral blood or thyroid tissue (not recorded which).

DNA for the CDR3: TGCGCCAGCAGCCAGGATACAGGGGGGAGCAACCCTGAAGCTTTCTTT. Residues: CASSQDTGGSNPEAFF. V and J are TRBV5-1 and TRBJ1-1, with TRBD1 matching over 8 bases. This CDR3 region has 16 residues. The V gene end was trimmed by 4 bases and the J gene end by 6 bases; junction bases not matched to a gene: 14. Per germline, CDR1 SGHRS and CDR2 YFSETQ.